These 20 T cell receptor beta chains originate from one sample sequenced in a study of cytomegalovirus exposure and HLA in healthy donors. The PCR contained 60 Vbeta and 13 Jbeta primers. TCRdb keeps only in-frame clones here, not all; method: immunoSEQ multiplex PCR. Of more than 45,000 clones detected, roughly 80% appear once; the ten largest clones hold 2.5% to 3%. Material for sequencing was PBMCs. These receptor sequences come from a woman between 35 and 50 years old in good health and CMV-seropositive.

The genes are TRBV5-1 and TRBJ1-3, with 7 bases fitting TRBD1. Per germline, CDR1 SGHRS and CDR2 YFSETQ. The CDR3 is 16 amino acids. J gave up 4 bases and V 4 bases, and 11 bases lay outside the gene matches. The CDR3 loop reads CASSLAGQSKGNTIYF. The CDR3 DNA reads TGCGCCAGCAGCCTCGCGGGACAGTCAAAAGGAAACACCATATATTTT.

The chain carries TRBV18 and TRBJ2-7, with TRBD1 matching over 8 bases. From germline, CDR1 is KGHSH and CDR2 LQKENI. The CDR3 is 15 residues long. Trimming removed 6 bases from V and 5 bases from J; junction bases left unmatched: 12. This CDR3 reads CASSSFGQGQNEQYF. The DNA of the CDR3 is TGTGCCAGCTCCTCATTCGGACAGGGCCAGAACGAGCAGTACTTC. The full variable domain, with the rest looked up from reference TRBV18 and TRBJ2-7, is NAGVMQNPRHLVRRRGQEARLRCSPMKGHSHVYWYRQLPEEGLKFMVYLQKENIIDESGMPKERFSAEFPKEGPSILRIQQVVRGDSAAYFCASSSFGQGQNEQYFGPGTRLTVT.

V and J are TRBV5-1 and TRBJ2-1; the match to TRBD2 covers 12 bases. The CDR3 covers 16 residues. Trimming took 3 bases from V and 3 from J; bases not matched to a gene: 4. Germline CDR1 reads SGHRS; CDR2 reads YFSETQ. The CDR3 spells CASSSGLAGIYNEQFF. In DNA form, the CDR3 reads TGCGCCAGCAGCTCAGGACTAGCGGGGATCTACAATGAGCAGTTCTTC.

The sample holds one count of this clone. The chain uses TRBV14 and TRBJ1-6; D call uncertain. The germline gives CDR1 SGHDN, CDR2 FVKESK. The CDR3 sequence is 14 residues long. V gave up 6 bases and J gave up 12 bases, with 18 bases separating them. The CDR3 is CASRSMNVVRPLHF. The CDR3 DNA follows: TGTGCCAGCAGGTCCATGAATGTGGTGCGACCCCTCCACTTT. Complete variable domain (other parts from reference TRBV14 and TRBJ1-6): EAGVTQFPSHSVIEKGQTVTLRCDPISGHDNLYWYRRVMGKEIKFLLHFVKESKQDESGMPNNRFLAERTGGTYSTLKVQPAELEDSGVYFCASRSMNVVRPLHFGNGTRLTVT.

This chain links TRBV4-3 with TRBJ1-6; D perhaps matches TRBD1 (5 bases). Germline-derived CDR1 and CDR2 are LGHNA and YSLEER. Trimming left V 0 bases short and J 7 bases short, with 13 bases between. CDR3 length: 16 amino acids. CDR3 loop: CASSQDSTRGNSPLHF. The CDR3 DNA is TGCGCCAGCAGCCAAGATTCGACCCGGGGGAATTCACCCCTCCACTTT.

J is TRBJ2-5 and V is TRBV6-1, with D uncertain. Germline V gene lookup returns CDR1 MNHNS and CDR2 SASEGT. Trimming left V 2 bases short and J 1 base short, with 8 bases between. The CDR3 runs 14 residues. The CDR3 DNA reads as TGTGCCAGCAGTGAAACGCGTTCCCAAGAGACCCAGTACTTC. It yields the protein CASSETRSQETQYF.

The chain combines TRBV4-1 with TRBJ2-5, with D possibly matching TRBD2 (6 bases). The germline CDR1 and CDR2 sequences are MGHRA and YSYEKL. V lost 0 bases to trimming and J lost 3 bases, with 8 bases between them. This CDR3 region has 14 residues. CDR3 DNA: TGCGCCAGCAGCCAAGACGGAGGGGAAGAGACCCAGTACTTC. It codes for CASSQDGGEETQYF.

This chain connects TRBV19 to TRBJ1-1, with D perhaps matching TRBD1 (6 bases). Germline V gene data show CDR1 as LNHDA and CDR2 as SQIVND (reference sequence). CDR3 size: 13 residues. V lost 7 bases and J lost 1, with 10 bases in between. The chain's CDR3 is CASKGHGNTEAFF. In nucleotides, the CDR3 is TGTGCCAGTAAGGGACACGGGAACACTGAAGCTTTCTTT.

The rearrangement joins TRBV19 to TRBJ1-5, with TRBD1 matching over 7 bases. V lost 7 bases, J lost 4 bases, and 7 bases stayed unmatched. Germline lookup yields CDR1 LNHDA and CDR2 SQIVND (reference sequence). The CDR3 has 14 amino acids. The CDR3: CASKGQSTNQPQHF. The CDR3 bases are TGTGCCAGTAAGGGACAGTCCACGAATCAGCCCCAGCATTTT.

This chain connects TRBV4-2 to TRBJ2-3, with unresolved D. This CDR3 has 14 residues. CDR1 is LGHNA, CDR2 YNFKEQ, per germline. V lost 0 bases and J 7 bases, leaving 11 bases between the germline ends. The CDR3 loop is CASSQDLSSHTQYF. The DNA of the CDR3 is TGTGCCAGCAGCCAAGATTTAAGTAGTCATACGCAGTATTTT.

The CDR3 reads CASIPQDYGYTF. The CDR3 DNA is TGTGCCAGCATACCCCAGGACTATGGCTACACCTTC. This chain connects TRBV2 to TRBJ1-2; no definite D call. Germline V gene lookup returns CDR1 SNHLY and CDR2 FYNNEI. This CDR3 has 12 residues. The V end lost 7 bases, the J end lost 3 bases, and 9 bases lay between the germline ends.

This chain links TRBV6-1 with TRBJ2-2; D not certain. The CDR3 length is 15 residues. Trimming pared 6 bases from V and 6 bases from J, leaving 17 bases between. Looked up from germline, CDR1 is MNHNS and CDR2 is SASEGT. The CDR3 here is CASRVGWHPAGELFF. The CDR3 DNA reads as TGTGCCAGCAGGGTCGGGTGGCATCCTGCCGGGGAGCTGTTTTTT.

The chain carries TRBV5-1 and TRBJ2-7, with TRBD1 identical over 9 bases. The junction had 4 bases not matched to a gene; V was cut back by 4 bases and J by 2 bases. CDR3 length equals 14 residues. CDR1 and CDR2 (germline): SGHRS, YFSETQ. CDR3 amino acids: CASSVRQGAYEQYF. The CDR3 region has the DNA TGCGCCAGCAGCGTACGACAGGGGGCCTACGAGCAGTACTTC.

The chain combines TRBV5-1 with TRBJ2-6; 9 nucleotides agree with TRBD1. The germline V gene has CDR1 SGHRS and CDR2 YFSETQ. Trimming at V came to 0 bases and at J to 0 bases, leaving 1 base not matched to a gene. The CDR3 spans 17 residues. This CDR3 is CASSLGTGDSGANVLTF. CDR3 nucleotide sequence: TGCGCCAGCAGCTTGGGGACAGGGGACTCTGGGGCCAACGTCCTGACTTTC.

This sequence joins TRBV6-4 and TRBJ2-1, with 10 bases identical to TRBD1. V was clipped by 3 bases and J by 6 bases; unmatched bases: 5. This CDR3 has 15 residues. Germline V gene data show CDR1 as MRHNA and CDR2 as SNTAGT. The CDR3 loop reads CASSETGGAGNEQFF. The CDR3 DNA reads TGTGCCAGCAGTGAGACAGGGGGCGCCGGCAATGAGCAGTTCTTC.

This chain uses TRBV25-1 with TRBJ1-1; TRBD1 agrees at 7 bases. Germline assignment: CDR1 MGHDK and CDR2 SYGVNS. The junction had 2 bases not matched to a gene; V was cut back by 6 bases and J by 1 base. This CDR3 has 13 residues. The CDR3 nucleotides are TGTGCCAGCAGGGGACAGACGAACACTGAAGCTTTCTTT. Translated, it gives CASRGQTNTEAFF.

The V gene is TRBV18, the J gene TRBJ2-3; 8 bases match TRBD2. The germline V gene has CDR1 KGHSH and CDR2 LQKENI. The CDR3 consists of 21 residues. The trim removed 3 bases at V and 2 bases at J, leaving 22 bases unmatched. CDR3 sequence: CASSPQLPFAGGGISTDTQYF. The DNA of the CDR3 is TGTGCCAGCTCACCGCAACTCCCCTTTGCGGGGGGTGGTATATCCACAGATACGCAGTATTTT. The full variable domain, its missing parts supplied by reference TRBV18 and TRBJ2-3, is NAGVMQNPRHLVRRRGQEARLRCSPMKGHSHVYWYRQLPEEGLKFMVYLQKENIIDESGMPKERFSAEFPKEGPSILRIQQVVRGDSAAYFCASSPQLPFAGGGISTDTQYFGPGTRLTVL.

The J gene is TRBJ2-7, the V gene TRBV7-7; TRBD1 matches 8 bases. V lost 5 bases, J lost 5 bases, and 8 bases stayed unmatched. CDR3 size: 14 residues. In germline, CDR1 is SSHAT, CDR2 FNYEAQ (reference sequence). DNA for the CDR3: TGTGCCAGCAGCCCCCGACAGGGGAGCCACGAGCAGTACTTC. Translated, it gives CASSPRQGSHEQYF.

The gene calls are TRBV25-1 and TRBJ1-2; TRBD1 might be the D (6 bases). The V gene lost 5 bases and the J gene lost 1 base, with 11 bases spanning the gap. From germline, CDR1 is MGHDK and CDR2 SYGVNS. The CDR3 length is 14 residues. The DNA of the CDR3 is TGTGCCAGCAGTAAACAGGGATTTAACTATGGCTACACCTTC. It codes for CASSKQGFNYGYTF.

The chain employs TRBV27 and TRBJ1-6; no clear D. CDR1 and CDR2 (germline): MNHEY, SMNVEV (reference sequence). The CDR3 is 13 amino acids. Trimming stripped 5 bases from V and 10 bases from J, with 12 bases between. CDR3 protein: CASSTAVGSPLHF. The CDR3 DNA reads TGTGCCAGCAGTACGGCCGTGGGCTCACCCCTCCACTTT.